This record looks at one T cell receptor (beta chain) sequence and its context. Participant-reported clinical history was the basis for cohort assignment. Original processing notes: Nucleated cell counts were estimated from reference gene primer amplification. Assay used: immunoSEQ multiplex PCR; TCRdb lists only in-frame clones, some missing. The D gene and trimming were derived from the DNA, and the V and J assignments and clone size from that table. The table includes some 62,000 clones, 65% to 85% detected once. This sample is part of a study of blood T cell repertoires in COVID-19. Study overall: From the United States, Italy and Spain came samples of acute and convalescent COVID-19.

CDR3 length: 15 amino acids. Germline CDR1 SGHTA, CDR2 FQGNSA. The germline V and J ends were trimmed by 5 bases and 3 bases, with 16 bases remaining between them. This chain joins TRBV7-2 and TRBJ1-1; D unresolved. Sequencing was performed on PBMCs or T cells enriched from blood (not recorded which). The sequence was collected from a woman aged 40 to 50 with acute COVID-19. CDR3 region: CASSKEPGLDTEAFF. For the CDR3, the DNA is TGTGCCAGCAGCAAAGAACCGGGATTAGACACTGAAGCTTTCTTT.